What follows is one TCR beta chain and its context. In the original analysis: Amplification with reference gene primers provided the estimates of nucleated cell counts. The assay was immunoSEQ multiplex PCR, and TCRdb's table has in-frame clones only and misses some. That table gives V, J and clone size, and the DNA gave D and trimming. This table has around 190,000 clones, 60% to 85% appearing once. The CDR3 spans 13 residues. Germline V gene lookup returns CDR1 MNHEY and CDR2 SMNVEV (reference sequence). V lost 3 bases, J lost 6 bases, and 8 bases lay in between. This sample was included in a study of blood T cell repertoires in COVID-19. Background on the study: The cDNA or gDNA used as material had been derived from T cells, B-cell-depleted T cells, or PBMCs.

This TCR was sampled from a woman between 45 and 60 years old with active or convalescent COVID-19. Source material: peripheral blood. The chain carries TRBV27 and TRBJ2-2; D gene ambiguous. The CDR3 is CASSFRQPGELFF. The CDR3 nucleotides are TGTGCCAGCAGTTTCCGACAACCCGGGGAGCTGTTTTTT.